The 23 T cell receptor beta chains listed next were all sequenced from one sample in a study of Graves' ophthalmopathy and Graves' hyperthyroidism (dated 2018 in TCRdb). Sequencer: Illumina HiSeq 2000. TCR beta CDR3 regions were amplified from RNA transcripts for repertoire sequencing. The first round of RT-PCR was done with HTBI primers and the Qiagen OneStep RT-PCR kit, and was followed by a second round of multiplex PCR, then size selection and purification. Clones were called with MiXCR by TCRdb after fastp trimmed the public reads at Q25, and only in-frame beta chains were retained. Every distinct CDR3 protein forms one entry, paired with its most common genes and DNA. The sample includes fewer than 650,000 distinct CDR3 sequences, with about 20% observed a single time. The ten biggest clones cover roughly 6.9% of the sample. The specimen was peripheral blood. These receptors were collected from a woman younger than 30 with stable Graves' hyperthyroidism. Some clones in this sample may be carry-over from other donors' samples. Donor details come from another sample of the same person, matched by shared clones.

This clonotype was detected a few times. The rearrangement uses TRBV6-2 or TRBV6-3 and TRBJ2-5, with no clear D. Deletions cut 6 bases from V and 0 bases from J, with 11 bases between. The CDR3 spans 14 residues. CDR1 is MNHEY and CDR2 is SVGEGT in the germline V gene. CDR3 DNA: TGTGCCAGCAGACTTCGACGCAACCAAGAGACCCAGTACTTC. Its translation is CASRLRRNQETQYF.

In this sample, this clonotype turned up many times. This chain uses TRBV12-3 or TRBV12-4 with TRBJ1-2, with 8 bases fitting TRBD1. The V segment lost 4 bases and the J segment 7 bases; nucleotides outside the gene matches: 8. The CDR3 totals 14 residues. The CDR3 spells CASSSGQGAPGYTF. CDR3 sequence (DNA): TGTGCCAGCAGTTCCGGGCAGGGGGCGCCTGGCTACACCTTC.

This clonotype was counted many times. The chain couples TRBV7-2 to TRBJ1-6, with 7 positions matching TRBD1. Unmatched junction bases numbered 10, after V lost 5 bases and J lost 6 bases. Germline-derived CDR1 and CDR2 are SGHTA and FQGNSA. The CDR3 length is 16 residues. The CDR3 DNA reads TGTGCCAGCAGCCGCCAAGGACAGGCCACTAATTCACCCCTCCACTTT. Amino acids: CASSRQGQATNSPLHF.

This clonotype was recorded at least ten times. The rearrangement links TRBV12-3 or TRBV12-4 to TRBJ1-2; possibly TRBD1 for D (6 bases). Trimming pared 3 bases from V and 4 bases from J, leaving 18 bases between. CDR3 length: 16 residues. CDR3 protein: CASSFGITGAIYGYTF. The DNA of the CDR3 is TGTGCCAGCAGTTTTGGCATTACGGGGGCGATCTATGGCTACACCTTC.

This clonotype has just a few counts. V and J are TRBV2 and TRBJ1-5, with a tentative D call TRBD1 (5 bases). V was clipped by 8 bases and J by 5 bases, with 16 bases between them. The CDR3 runs to 14 residues. From germline, CDR1 is SNHLY and CDR2 FYNNEI. CDR3 coding DNA: TGTGCCAGCTCGGATGGGGGGTTCGATCAGCCCCAGCATTTT. Amino acid sequence: CASSDGGFDQPQHF.

At least ten counts were recorded for this clonotype. This chain links TRBV20-1 with TRBJ1-6, with D possibly being TRBD1 (5 bases). Between the trimmed V and J ends, which lost 1 base and 2 bases, there was a span of 9 bases. The CDR3 runs to 15 residues. CDR1 and CDR2 from the germline V gene are DFQATT and SNEGSKA (reference sequence). CDR3: CSARGEGTYNSPLHF. The CDR3 nucleotides read TGCAGTGCTAGAGGGGAGGGGACCTATAATTCACCCCTCCACTTT.

At least ten counts were recorded for this clonotype. The chain employs TRBV28 and TRBJ1-2; D remains ambiguous. The CDR3 contains 12 residues. The germline CDR1 and CDR2 sequences are MDHEN and SYDVKM. Trimming took 2 bases from V and 10 from J, leaving 11 bases between them. Here the CDR3 DNA reads TGTGCCAGCAGTTTAGGGGATCTACTCTACACCTTC. Translation gives CASSLGDLLYTF.

This clonotype was counted ten times or more. The J gene is TRBJ2-5, the V gene TRBV6-5; 8 bases line up with TRBD2. The junction had 17 bases not matched to a gene; V was cut back by 8 bases and J by 3 bases. The CDR3 has 17 amino acids. CDR1 is MNHEY, CDR2 SVGAGI, per germline. The CDR3 bases are TGTGCCAGCTCCACCTGGACTAGCCGGGACACAAAAGAGACCCAGTACTTC. This translates into CASSTWTSRDTKETQYF.

The rearrangement links TRBV11-2 to TRBJ2-7; D is perhaps TRBD2 (5 bases). V was trimmed by 1 base and J by 4 bases, leaving 23 bases between them. The CDR3 sequence is 18 residues long. Per the germline V gene, CDR1 is SGHAT and CDR2 is FQNNGV. CDR3 sequence reads: CASSLGKPGSTSGYEQYF. DNA of the CDR3: TGTGCCAGCAGCTTAGGGAAACCGGGATCCACATCAGGATACGAGCAGTACTTC. Full variable domain (rest looked up from reference TRBV11-2 and TRBJ2-7): EAGVAQSPRYKIIEKRQSVAFWCNPISGHATLYWYQQILGQGPKLLIQFQNNGVVDDSQLPKDRFSAERLKGVDSTLKIQPAKLEDSAVYLCASSLGKPGSTSGYEQYFGPGTRLTVT.

There are many counts of this clonotype. The V call is TRBV7-2, the J call TRBJ1-1; D might be TRBD1 (6 bases). The CDR3 covers 13 residues. Germline V lookup: CDR1 SGHTA, CDR2 FQGNSA. Trimming removed 3 bases at V and 7 bases at J, with 12 bases between. Written as DNA, the CDR3 is TGTGCCAGCAGCTTCGAAAAGGGGGGTGAAGCTTTCTTT. It yields the protein CASSFEKGGEAFF.

V is TRBV7-2 and J is TRBJ1-1; D may be TRBD1 (6 bases). The CDR3 runs to 15 residues. Germline V CDR1 and CDR2: SGHTA, FQGNSA. Trimming removed 3 bases at V and 4 bases at J, with 15 bases between. Here the CDR3 DNA reads TGTGCCAGCAGCTTTGTGACAGGAATAACCACTGAAGCTTTCTTT. Protein sequence: CASSFVTGITTEAFF.

In its sample, this clonotype was seen many times. This chain connects TRBV11-1 to TRBJ2-2; D uncertain. Trimming removed 1 base at V and 1 base at J, with 7 bases between. This CDR3 is built from 15 residues. Germline loops: CDR1 SGHAT, CDR2 FQDESV (reference sequence). CDR3 sequence (DNA): TGTGCCAGCAGCTTAGGTCGAGGGAACACCGGGGAGCTGTTTTTT. It yields the protein CASSLGRGNTGELFF.

Remarks on this clonotype: One base away lies a much larger clone, so this may be a sequencing read error. The chain recombines TRBV20-1 with TRBJ1-1; TRBD1 is a possible D gene (5 bases). The CDR3 totals 18 residues. Germline CDR1 and CDR2: DFQATT and SNEGSKA (reference sequence). CDR3 sequence (DNA): TGCAGTGCCTCCCGCGGAGGTCGAGGGGAATGGATGAACACTGAAGCTTGCTTT. Protein sequence: CSASRGGRGEWMNTEACF.

This clonotype was picked up many times. The chain is built from TRBV2 and TRBJ2-5; 10 bases are shared with TRBD1. The CDR3 length is 15 residues. Germline V gives CDR1 SNHLY, CDR2 FYNNEI. The ends lost 4 bases at V and 0 bases at J; junction bases unmatched: 2. In nucleotides, the CDR3 is TGTGCCAGCAGTGGGGACAGGGGCCACCAAGAGACCCAGTACTTC. This translates into CASSGDRGHQETQYF.

This clonotype occurred a few times. The chain combines TRBV10-3 with TRBJ2-2, with 10 positions matching TRBD1. This CDR3 has 15 amino acids. V lost 4 bases to trimming and J lost 1 base; unmatched junction nucleotides: 0. CDR1 is ENHRY and CDR2 is SYGVKD in the germline V gene. The CDR3 loop reads CAISGDRGNTGELFF. The CDR3 bases are TGTGCCATCAGTGGGGACAGGGGGAACACCGGGGAGCTGTTTTTT.

V and J are TRBV30 and TRBJ2-7; no firm D call. The CDR3 covers 13 residues. Trimming removed 5 bases at V and 3 bases at J, with 14 bases between. The germline gives CDR1 GTSNPN, CDR2 SVGIG (reference sequence). The CDR3, as DNA: TGTGCCTGGGCTGGGCAGGTCAGCTACGAGCAGTACTTC. This gives the protein CAWAGQVSYEQYF.

This clonotype has at least ten counts. V and J are TRBV4-1 and TRBJ1-1; D not resolved. V gave up 2 bases and J gave up 0 bases, with 10 bases separating them. The germline gives CDR1 MGHRA, CDR2 YSYEKL. CDR3 length: 15 residues. The CDR3 coding sequence is TGCGCCAGCAGCCAATCGGCGGCTATGAACACTGAAGCTTTCTTT. Translating it yields CASSQSAAMNTEAFF.

This clonotype occurred many times. The V and J genes are TRBV12-3 or TRBV12-4 and TRBJ1-3; weak D call: TRBD1 (5 bases). Trimming shortened V by 6 bases and J by 0 bases, and 21 bases separated the two germline ends. The length of the CDR3 is 18 residues. This CDR3 is CASRSGTGFGRSGNTIYF. In nucleotides, the CDR3 is TGTGCCAGCAGATCCGGGACGGGTTTTGGGCGCTCTGGAAACACCATATATTTT.

The sample holds many counts of this clonotype. This chain links TRBV11-2 with TRBJ1-1; maybe TRBD1 (5 bases). Germline loops: CDR1 SGHAT, CDR2 FQNNGV. V shed 2 bases and J shed 1 base, with 14 bases lying between them. The CDR3 totals 16 residues. CDR3 residues: CASSLQRGKTNTEAFF. CDR3 coding DNA: TGTGCCAGCAGCTTACAACGGGGGAAAACGAACACTGAAGCTTTCTTT.

This clonotype was counted many times. The chain is built from TRBV20-1 and TRBJ2-7; 9 bases are shared with TRBD2. The germline V gene encodes CDR1 DFQATT and CDR2 SNEGSKA (reference sequence). There are 16 residues in the CDR3. Unmatched junction bases numbered 12, after V lost 3 bases and J lost 3 bases. CDR3 bases: TGCAGTGCTAGGTCGTCCGCGGGACTAGCTGTCTACGAGCAGTACTTC. This gives the protein CSARSSAGLAVYEQYF.

Points on this clonotype: One junction end disagrees with the germline gene, perhaps due to a read error. The chain links TRBV2 to TRBJ1-1; 9 bases are a match to TRBD1. This CDR3 has 16 amino acids. Germline V gene data show CDR1 as SNHLY and CDR2 as FYNNEI. CDR3 coding DNA: TGTGCCAGTCCGGGACAGGGCCCTTGTCGGTACACTGATGCTTTCTTT. This codes for CASPGQGPCRYTDAFF.

This clonotype was seen only a few times. The chain has TRBV2 and TRBJ1-2; D might be TRBD1 (6 bases). This CDR3 comprises 13 residues. Germline-derived CDR1 and CDR2 are SNHLY and FYNNEI. The V end was cut by 7 bases, the J end by 6 bases, with 15 bases between. CDR3 residues: CASNPTGYDGYTF. CDR3 nucleotide sequence: TGTGCCAGCAATCCAACAGGGTACGATGGCTACACCTTC.

This clonotype was seen ten or more times. This chain's CDR3 is CAWRHRGSSYEQYF. The CDR3 bases are TGTGCCTGGAGGCACAGGGGAAGCTCCTACGAGCAGTACTTC. The chain has TRBV30 and TRBJ2-7, with TRBD1 matching 7 bases. The germline CDR1 and CDR2 sequences are GTSNPN and SVGIG (reference sequence). The J segment lost 0 bases and the V segment lost 3 bases, leaving 5 bases of the junction unmatched. The CDR3 sequence is 14 residues long.